This T cell receptor (beta chain) was recorded in a study of monozygotic twins with inflammatory bowel disease. Study results and caveats: The inverse Simpson measure of TCRbeta diversity was lower in IBD patients than in healthy co-twins. Telling different T cell subtypes apart from each other was not possible.

Note on this clonotype: What it binds is not known.

TCRdb re-called the 5' RACE reads, yielding one record per CDR3 amino acid sequence without DNA. The repertoire table contains some 160,000 distinct CDR3 sequences. From germline, CDR1 is KGHSH and CDR2 LQKENI. The CDR3 has 13 residues. Sequenced: blood. The clonotype was recovered from a human donor with ulcerative colitis or Crohn's disease, or a healthy co-twin of an affected twin (not recorded which). The gene calls are TRBV18 and TRBJ1-1. The CDR3 sequence is CASSPGKNTEAFF.